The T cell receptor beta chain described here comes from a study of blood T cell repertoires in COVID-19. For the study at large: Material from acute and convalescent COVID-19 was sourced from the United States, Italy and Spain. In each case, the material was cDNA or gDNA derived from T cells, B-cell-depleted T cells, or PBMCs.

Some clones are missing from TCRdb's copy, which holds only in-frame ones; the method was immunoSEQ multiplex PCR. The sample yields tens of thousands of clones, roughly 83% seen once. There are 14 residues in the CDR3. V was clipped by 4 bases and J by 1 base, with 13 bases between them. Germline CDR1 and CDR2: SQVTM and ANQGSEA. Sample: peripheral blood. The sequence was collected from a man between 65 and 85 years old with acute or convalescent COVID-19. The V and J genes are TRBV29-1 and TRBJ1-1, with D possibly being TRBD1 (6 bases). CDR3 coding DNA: TGCAGCGTTGGCCGGGGGGCGGGGAACACTGAAGCTTTCTTT. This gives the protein CSVGRGAGNTEAFF.